This TCR beta chain comes out of a study of blood T cell repertoires in COVID-19. Germline CDR1 reads SGHDT; CDR2 reads YYEEEE. The CDR3 consists of 15 residues. V lost 4 bases, J lost 6 bases, and 6 bases stayed unmatched. Sequencing used immunoSEQ multiplex PCR; TCRdb keeps in-frame clones, though not all of them. The table includes 110,000 to 150,000 clones, about nine tenths detected once. The chain uses TRBV5-6 and TRBJ1-6, with 8 bases identical to TRBD1. The sample was PBMCs or T cells enriched from blood (not recorded which). The clonotype was recovered from a man between 45 and 60 years old who had recovered from COVID-19. CDR3 coding DNA: TGTGCCAGCAGCCGACAGGGGCTGGGTAATTCACCCCTCCACTTT. Residues: CASSRQGLGNSPLHF.